Each of the 23 T cell receptor beta chains below was sequenced from the same sample in a study of blood T cell repertoires in COVID-19. The protocol was immunoSEQ multiplex PCR, while the TCRdb copy is restricted to in-frame clones and leaves out a portion. The sample consists of some 65,000 clones, around 88% of them appearing once. Material for sequencing was peripheral blood. These receptors all come from a man aged 35 to 55 with COVID-19, enrolled during active disease.

The chain uses TRBV6-5 and TRBJ2-3, with unresolved D. V shed 0 bases and J shed 6 bases, with 10 bases lying between them. Germline-derived CDR1 and CDR2 are MNHEY and SVGAGI. The CDR3 has 14 amino acids. CDR3 bases: TGTGCCAGCAGTTACTCCCTACTGATCGATACGCAGTATTTT. Translating gives CASSYSLLIDTQYF.

V and J are TRBV6-5 and TRBJ2-4; TRBD1 might be the D (6 bases). Trimming stripped 7 bases from V and 2 bases from J, with 9 bases between. The CDR3 covers 13 residues. Germline CDR1 and CDR2: MNHEY and SVGAGI. The CDR3 protein is CASNRDPKNIQYF. The CDR3 region has the DNA TGTGCCAGCAACAGGGATCCCAAAAACATTCAGTACTTC.

The chain uses TRBV4-1 and TRBJ1-1, with D uncertain. Trimming took off 5 bases at V and 5 bases at J, with 15 bases between the two ends. The CDR3 is 14 residues long. Germline V gives CDR1 MGHRA, CDR2 YSYEKL. The CDR3 spells CASSGPLRGTEAFF. In DNA form, the CDR3 reads TGCGCCAGCAGCGGGCCCTTAAGAGGGACTGAAGCTTTCTTT.

The chain joins TRBV28 to TRBJ1-5; TRBD1 matches 8 bases. V dropped 7 bases and J dropped 6; count of bases not matched to a gene: 8. This CDR3 spans 14 amino acids. CDR1 and CDR2 from the germline V gene are MDHEN and SYDVKM. The CDR3 here is CASNIGQGSQPQHF. The CDR3 coding sequence is TGTGCCAGCAATATAGGACAGGGAAGTCAGCCCCAGCATTTT.

Here the CDR3 reads CASSEASGTDNEQFF. In DNA, the CDR3 is TGCGCCAGCAGTGAAGCTAGCGGGACGGATAATGAGCAGTTCTTC. The rearrangement uses TRBV10-1 and TRBJ2-1; 9 bases are shared with TRBD2. The CDR3 has 15 amino acids. After removal of 3 bases from V and 7 bases from J, the junction contained 7 bases not matched to a gene. The germline CDR1 and CDR2 sequences are WNHNN and SYGVQD (reference sequence).

This sequence joins TRBV30 and TRBJ2-7; D unresolved. CDR3 length: 12 residues. V lost 0 bases, J lost 3 bases, and 6 bases lay in between. From germline, CDR1 is GTSNPN and CDR2 SVGIG (reference sequence). The CDR3 spells CAWSVSGYEQYF. For the CDR3, the DNA is TGTGCCTGGAGTGTCTCCGGCTACGAGCAGTACTTC.

The gene calls are TRBV19 and TRBJ1-2, with TRBD1 matching 8 bases. This CDR3 comprises 13 residues. Germline CDR1 reads LNHDA; CDR2 reads SQIVND (reference sequence). Trimming at V came to 6 bases and at J to 5 bases, leaving 5 bases not matched to a gene. The CDR3 DNA sequence: TGTGCCAGTAGCCTCGACAGGGGATATGGCTACACCTTC. Protein: CASSLDRGYGYTF.

The V call is TRBV10-3, the J call TRBJ1-1; 7 bases agree with TRBD1. From germline, CDR1 is ENHRY and CDR2 SYGVKD. Unmatched junction bases numbered 7, after V lost 6 bases and J lost 0 bases. There are 15 residues in the CDR3. The CDR3 loop is CAIRQGQPMNTEAFF. The CDR3 DNA sequence: TGTGCCATCAGACAGGGACAGCCCATGAACACTGAAGCTTTCTTT.

This clone came up once. V gene TRBV19 combines with J gene TRBJ1-2, with 11 bases fitting TRBD1. The CDR3 has 16 residues. After removal of 9 bases from V and 4 bases from J, the junction contained 13 bases not matched to a gene. Germline CDR1 reads LNHDA; CDR2 reads SQIVND (reference sequence). The CDR3 sequence: CARGRTGGADSYGYTF. CDR3 nucleotide sequence: TGTGCCAGAGGCCGGACAGGGGGCGCAGACAGCTATGGCTACACCTTC.

CDR3 bases: TGTGCCACCAGTGACGCGGGGGGGCCATCTGAGCAGTTCTTC. This translates into CATSDAGGPSEQFF. The rearrangement uses TRBV24-1 and TRBJ2-1; 9 bases match TRBD2. The J segment lost 9 bases and the V segment lost 4 bases, leaving 6 bases of the junction unmatched. CDR3 length equals 14 residues. In germline, CDR1 is KGHDR, CDR2 SFDVKD.

This clone was observed a few times. V gene TRBV30 combines with J gene TRBJ1-6; 8 bases align to TRBD1. CDR1 GTSNPN and CDR2 SVGIG come from the germline V gene (reference sequence). The CDR3 contains 15 residues. The junction had 5 bases not matched to a gene; V was cut back by 4 bases and J by 3 bases. CDR3 residues: CAWTGGSNYNSPLHF. The CDR3 region has the DNA TGTGCCTGGACAGGGGGCTCAAACTATAATTCACCCCTCCACTTT. The whole variable domain, filled in from reference TRBV30 and TRBJ1-6, reads SQTIHQWPATLVQPVGSPLSLECTVEGTSNPNLYWYRQAAGRGLQLLFYSVGIGQISSEVPQNLSASRPQDRQFILSSKKLLLSDSGFYLCAWTGGSNYNSPLHFGNGTRLTVT.

The CDR3 nucleotides read TGTGCCAGCAGCTTGATAGGGACAGGGATGGGTGAGCAGTTCTTC. Amino acids: CASSLIGTGMGEQFF. V usage is TRBV7-3 and J usage is TRBJ2-1; TRBD1 aligns across 9 bases. The CDR3 totals 15 residues. V lost 3 bases, J lost 9 bases, and 9 bases stayed unmatched. The germline V gene encodes CDR1 SGHTA and CDR2 FQGTGA.

The gene calls are TRBV30 and TRBJ1-1, with a weak D call TRBD1 (5 bases). This CDR3 contains 14 residues. Germline assignment: CDR1 GTSNPN and CDR2 SVGIG (reference sequence). Trimming shortened V by 2 bases and J by 2 bases, and 12 bases separated the two germline ends. Here the CDR3 DNA reads TGTGCCTGGAGTACAGGACACCTCAACACTGAAGCTTTCTTT. It codes for CAWSTGHLNTEAFF.

This clone appeared once. The chain joins TRBV6-5 to TRBJ2-7; 9 bases fit TRBD2. The V gene end was trimmed by 7 bases and the J gene end by 6 bases; junction bases not matched to a gene: 10. This CDR3 has 14 residues. The germline V gene encodes CDR1 MNHEY and CDR2 SVGAGI. CDR3 amino acids: CASKWSSGDSEQYF. In DNA form, the CDR3 reads TGTGCCAGCAAGTGGTCTAGCGGGGACAGCGAGCAGTACTTC.

The rearrangement uses TRBV10-3 and TRBJ2-3, with a possible D match to TRBD2 (6 bases). Trimming pared 4 bases from V and 2 bases from J, leaving 7 bases between. The CDR3 sequence is 13 residues long. Germline CDR1 reads ENHRY; CDR2 reads SYGVKD. This chain's CDR3 is CAISAGVTDTQYF. The CDR3 coding sequence is TGTGCCATCAGTGCGGGGGTCACAGATACGCAGTATTTT.

The rearrangement uses TRBV29-1 and TRBJ1-2; D perhaps matches TRBD1 (5 bases). The CDR3 spans 11 residues. Per germline, CDR1 SQVTM and CDR2 ANQGSEA. The CDR3 is CRAGGGYGYTF. CDR3 DNA sequence: TGCAGAGCGGGGGGAGGATATGGCTACACCTTC.

J is TRBJ2-1 and V is TRBV10-1; possibly TRBD2 for D (6 bases). Per germline, CDR1 WNHNN and CDR2 SYGVQD (reference sequence). The CDR3 is 15 amino acids. The germline V and J ends were trimmed by 4 bases and 5 bases, with 15 bases remaining between them. CDR3 sequence reads: CASSGPGGANNEQFF. CDR3 nucleotides: TGCGCCAGCAGTGGGCCCGGAGGGGCCAACAATGAGCAGTTCTTC.

The chain uses TRBV7-2 and TRBJ2-5, with unresolved D. The germline gives CDR1 SGHTA, CDR2 FQGNSA. There are 11 residues in the CDR3. Trimming shortened V by 5 bases and J by 4 bases, and 5 bases separated the two germline ends. CDR3 DNA sequence: TGTGCCAGCAGCCCATCAGAGACCCAGTACTTC. This codes for CASSPSETQYF.

The rearrangement uses TRBV4-1 and TRBJ2-7; perhaps TRBD1 as D (5 bases). Germline V gives CDR1 MGHRA, CDR2 YSYEKL. The CDR3 sequence is 15 residues long. V was trimmed by 3 bases and J by 2 bases, leaving 14 bases between them. Here the CDR3 reads CASSHNGRVTYEQYF. CDR3 in DNA: TGCGCCAGCAGCCACAATGGCAGGGTCACCTACGAGCAGTACTTC.

The V and J genes are TRBV11-2 and TRBJ2-2; D may be TRBD1 (5 bases). V was shortened by 3 bases and J by 5 bases, with 22 bases between the two germline ends. Germline V gene lookup returns CDR1 SGHAT and CDR2 FQNNGV. This CDR3 is 18 amino acids long. CDR3 sequence: CASSFRGQRGWKTGELFF. In DNA, the CDR3 is TGTGCCAGCAGCTTTCGTGGACAAAGGGGCTGGAAAACCGGGGAGCTGTTTTTT.

The table lists this clone with a few counts. The chain couples TRBV6-4 to TRBJ1-5; no definite D call. Trimming stripped 7 bases from V and 8 bases from J, with 6 bases between. This CDR3 spans 10 amino acids. The V gene's germline CDR1 is MRHNA and CDR2 SNTAGT. CDR3 coding DNA: TGTGCCAGCATCCGCGAGCCCCAGCATTTT. It specifies CASIREPQHF.

The rearrangement links TRBV6-5 to TRBJ1-4, with D uncertain. Germline loops: CDR1 MNHEY, CDR2 SVGAGI. Trimming pared 7 bases from V and 5 bases from J, leaving 11 bases between. The CDR3 loop spans 13 amino acids. The CDR3 loop reads CASTVGGNEKLFF. CDR3 DNA sequence: TGTGCCAGCACAGTAGGCGGGAATGAAAAACTGTTTTTT.

The CDR3 is CASSYPGLPTDTQYF. The CDR3 DNA reads as TGTGCCAGCAGCTATCCGGGACTACCCACAGATACGCAGTATTTT. The chain is built from TRBV5-5 and TRBJ2-3; TRBD2 aligns across 7 bases. The germline CDR1 and CDR2 sequences are SGHKS and YYEKEE (reference sequence). CDR3 length: 15 amino acids. J lost 2 bases, V lost 3 bases, and 6 bases had no gene match.